The subject of this entry is one T cell receptor beta chain. Its antigen is unknown. TCRdb used MiXCR to reprocess the reads, holding one entry per CDR3 protein. Of approximately 74,000 distinct CDR3 sequences in the sample, roughly 37% are singletons; the top ten hold approximately 95%. This CDR3 region has 14 residues. Germline V gene sequence: CDR1 MNHEY, CDR2 SVGAGI. Deletions cut 0 bases from V and 6 bases from J, with 8 bases between. The sample belongs to a study of T cell repertoires in cytomegalovirus infection. Study-level information: CMV epitopes used comprised recently identified HLA-C-restricted ones and well-studied HLA-B-restricted ones. Matching HLA type, along with CMV infection, was indicated by public TCR beta signatures. Study-level results: It was HLA-C-restricted CMV-specific TCR beta clonotypes that dominated the response ex vivo. Frequencies of public TCR beta families were cumulated, and this identified carriers of CMV plus the relevant HLA.

The source of this sequence is a human donor in good health (CMV status not recorded). Some clones in this sample may be carry-over from other donors' samples. The V gene is TRBV6-5, the J gene TRBJ2-2; D uncertain. The starting material was CD8+ T cells from cultured PBMCs, obtained from culture after CMV antigen stimulation. The CDR3 region is CASSYSVNPGELFF. In DNA, the CDR3 is TGTGCCAGCAGTTACTCGGTCAACCCCGGGGAGCTGTTTTTT.